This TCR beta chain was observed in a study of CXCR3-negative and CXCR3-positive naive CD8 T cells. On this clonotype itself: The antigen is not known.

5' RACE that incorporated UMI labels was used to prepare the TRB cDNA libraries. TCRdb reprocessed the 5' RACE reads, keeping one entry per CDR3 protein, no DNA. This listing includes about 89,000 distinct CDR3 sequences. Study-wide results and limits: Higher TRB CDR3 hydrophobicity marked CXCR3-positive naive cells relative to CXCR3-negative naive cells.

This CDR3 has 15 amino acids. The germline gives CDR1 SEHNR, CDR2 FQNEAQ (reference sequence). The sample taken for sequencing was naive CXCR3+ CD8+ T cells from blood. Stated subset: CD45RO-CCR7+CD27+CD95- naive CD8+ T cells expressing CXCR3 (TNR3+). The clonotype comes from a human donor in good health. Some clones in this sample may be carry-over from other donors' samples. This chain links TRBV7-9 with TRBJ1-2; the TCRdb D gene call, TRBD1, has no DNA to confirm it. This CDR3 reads CASSKTDRTNYGYTF.